The T cell receptor beta chain described here comes from a study of OX40 agonist ivuxolimab in advanced cancers. Peripheral blood came from all dose cohorts at three timepoints. Some clones are missing from TCRdb's copy, which holds only in-frame ones; the method was immunoSEQ multiplex PCR. The sample carries approximately 68,000 clones, approximately 89% recorded once. The receptor was isolated from an adult with an advanced solid tumor such as melanoma, head and neck, liver or kidney cancer. The source was CD4+ or CD8+ T cells sorted from blood, collected in a trial of the OX40 agonist ivuxolimab.

This CDR3 is CASSLDGTATGELFF. DNA of the CDR3: TGTGCCAGCAGCTTAGATGGGACGGCGACCGGGGAGCTGTTTTTT. The rearrangement links TRBV7-2 to TRBJ2-2; D possibly matches TRBD1 or TRBD2 (5 bases each). Trimming cost V 1 base and J 5 bases, with 11 bases left between them. Germline V gene lookup returns CDR1 SGHTA and CDR2 FQGNSA. CDR3 length: 15 residues.